Included here is one T cell receptor (beta chain) sequence, with context. The antigen is undetermined. Patients included in sequencing had previously demonstrated CD8+CD57+ cell expansion by flow cytometry. The study sampled blood from patients who had received no therapy. This specimen comes from a study of CD8+CD57+ T cells in acquired aplastic anemia. Looking at the study overall: Sorted CD4+ and CD8+ cells yielded about 3 ug of DNA on average.

Overall study findings and caveats: Some 29 CD8+ CDR3 sequences were shared between patients and controls. The CD8+ Simpson's diversity of patients and controls was not significantly different.

Both TCR beta VDJ combination and CDR3 sequence profiling were carried out. Genomic DNA was the template for this profiling. TCRdb reprocessed the reads via MiXCR and lists one record per CDR3 protein. Among around 200,000 distinct CDR3 sequences, approximately 50% were seen once, and the ten largest hold 8% to 10%. The trim removed 2 bases at V and 10 bases at J, leaving 5 bases unmatched. The germline V gene encodes CDR1 MGHDK and CDR2 SYGVNS. This CDR3 contains 13 residues. The clonotype originates from a human donor with aplastic anemia. The V call is TRBV25-1, the J call TRBJ2-1; the match to TRBD1 covers 7 bases. Sequenced: sorted CD4+, CD8+, or CD8+CD57+ T cells (not recorded which) from PBMCs. This CDR3 is CASSELRGLEQFF. The DNA of the CDR3 is TGTGCCAGCAGTGAACTTAGGGGGCTGGAGCAGTTCTTC.